A selection of T cell receptor beta chains follows, all from one sample in a study of naive and memory T cell subsets. Using its own MiXCR run on the UMI-ligation and nested PCR reads, TCRdb lists one record per CDR3 protein. The repertoire holds over 110,000 distinct CDR3 sequences, with approximately 20% as singletons. Sequenced sample: naive CD8+ T cells from blood. These receptors were collected from a human donor in good health. CDR3s include the opening cysteine and the closing phenylalanine or tryptophan. A D gene is named only where the DNA matches it firmly. Size tells how often a clone was seen (once, few, many) or the class of an expanded clone, and some rows leave it out.

.	few	TRBV10-3	TRBJ2-7	CAIKNTESEQYF	TGTGCCATCAAGAACACGGAAAGCGAGCAGTACTTC
.	.	TRBV29-1	TRBJ1-6	CSVEDRSFGRRMF	TGCAGCGTTGAAGATCGCAGTTTTGGACGTCGGATGTTT
TRBD1	few	TRBV28	TRBJ2-7	CASSPWTGSYEQYF	TGTGCCAGCAGTCCATGGACAGGGTCCTACGAGCAGTACTTC
.	.	TRBV6-5	TRBJ1-1	CASSYGMNTEAFF	TGTGCCAGCAGTTACGGGATGAACACTGAAGCTTTCTTT
TRBD1	few	TRBV6-5	TRBJ1-1	CASSYGGGVDAFF	TGTGCCAGCAGCTACGGAGGGGGCGTAGATGCTTTCTTT
.	.	TRBV13	TRBJ2-3	CASSLDGREPSTDTQYF	TGTGCCAGCAGCTTAGACGGGCGGGAACCCAGCACAGATACGCAGTATTTT
TRBD1	.	TRBV20-1	TRBJ1-1	CSARRDRGQFTTEAFF	TGCAGTGCTAGAAGGGACAGGGGGCAATTTACCACTGAAGCTTTCTTT
TRBD2	once	TRBV7-9	TRBJ2-1	CASSTGTSRHNEQFF	TGTGCCAGCAGCACCGGGACTAGCAGACACAATGAGCAGTTCTTC
TRBD2	.	TRBV28	TRBJ2-1	CASSFLAGRDEQFF	TGTGCCAGCAGTTTTCTAGCGGGACGGGATGAGCAGTTCTTC
.	.	TRBV6-6	TRBJ2-2	CASSPDSPGELFF	TGTGCCAGCAGTCCGGACAGCCCCGGGGAGCTGTTTTTT
.	.	TRBV4-1	TRBJ1-2	CASSQGQTDYGYTF	TGCGCCAGCAGCCAAGGGCAGACAGACTATGGCTACACCTTC
.	few	TRBV21-1	TRBJ1-1	CASSKDCVNTEAFF	TGTGCCAGCAGCAAGGACTGTGTGAACACTGAAGCTTTCTTT
.	few	TRBV28	TRBJ2-3	CASSLLISGGSDGDTQYF	TGTGCCAGCAGTTTATTAATCTCCGGGGGAAGCGACGGAGATACGCAGTATTTT
.	many	TRBV29-1	TRBJ2-2	CSISDPTGELFF	TGCAGCATCTCGGACCCCACCGGGGAGCTGTTTTTT
.	.	TRBV18	TRBJ2-5	CASSPPAQYF	TGTGCCAGCTCACCACCGGCCCAGTACTTC
TRBD1	.	TRBV24-1	TRBJ2-1	CATSPGTGPEQFF	TGTGCCACCAGTCCCGGGACAGGGCCTGAGCAGTTCTTC
.	.	TRBV28	TRBJ2-5	CASSLWGSGVETQYF	TGTGCCAGCAGTTTATGGGGGAGTGGGGTAGAGACCCAGTACTTC
TRBD2	many	TRBV6-6	TRBJ2-7	CASSYSLAASYEQYF	TGTGCCAGCAGTTACTCGCTAGCGGCCTCCTACGAGCAGTACTTC
TRBD1	.	TRBV6-5	TRBJ2-3	CASSTGTASTDTQYF	TGTGCCAGCAGTACGGGGACAGCTAGCACAGATACGCAGTATTTT
.	few	TRBV14	TRBJ1-1	CASSGRKNTEAFF	TGTGCCAGCAGCGGCAGAAAGAACACTGAAGCTTTCTTT
.	.	TRBV10-3	TRBJ1-1	CAISGDGGNTEAFF	TGTGCCATCAGTGGGGACGGAGGGAACACTGAAGCTTTCTTT
TRBD1	.	TRBV5-4	TRBJ1-2	CASSSPQGGTNYGYTF	TGTGCCAGCAGCTCCCCCCAGGGGGGCACTAACTATGGCTACACCTTC
TRBD1	.	TRBV4-1	TRBJ2-1	CASSEWDSPNEQFF	TGCGCCAGCAGCGAGTGGGACAGCCCCAATGAGCAGTTCTTC
.	.	TRBV2	TRBJ2-7	CASSEAWNIEQYF	TGTGCCAGCAGTGAAGCCTGGAACATCGAGCAGTACTTC
.	.	TRBV7-9	TRBJ1-1	CASSLVQGHTEAFF	TGTGCCAGCAGCTTAGTCCAAGGGCACACTGAAGCTTTCTTT
.	few	TRBV11-2	TRBJ2-6	CASSLLQGLGYSGANVLTF	TGTGCCAGCAGCTTGTTACAGGGTTTGGGGTACTCTGGGGCCAACGTCCTGACTTTC
TRBD2	.	TRBV4-1	TRBJ2-3	CASSQVFSGRSDTQYF	TGCGCCAGCAGCCAAGTGTTTAGCGGGAGGAGCGATACGCAGTATTTT
TRBD1	.	TRBV28	TRBJ2-7	CASSQGVHEQYF	TGTGCCAGCAGTCAGGGGGTCCACGAGCAGTACTTC
TRBD2	.	TRBV11-2	TRBJ2-3	CASSSGTRRTDTQYF	TGTGCCAGCAGCTCCGGGACTAGACGCACAGATACGCAGTATTTT
.	.	TRBV7-6	TRBJ1-4	CASTQEQGSEKLFF	TGTGCCAGCACCCAAGAGCAGGGTAGTGAAAAACTGTTTTTT
TRBD1	few	TRBV3-1	TRBJ2-5	CASSQPGQGQETQYF	TGTGCCAGCAGCCAACCGGGACAGGGGCAAGAGACCCAGTACTTC
.	.	TRBV7-9	TRBJ1-1	CASSLDRWETEAFF	TGTGCCAGCAGCTTAGACAGGTGGGAGACTGAAGCTTTCTTT
.	.	TRBV4-3	TRBJ1-1	CASSHQVTTEAFF	TGCGCCAGCAGCCACCAGGTCACCACTGAAGCTTTCTTT
TRBD2	few	TRBV7-9	TRBJ2-1	CASSFRLAETYNEQFF	TGTGCCAGCAGCTTCAGGCTAGCGGAGACCTACAATGAGCAGTTCTTC
TRBD2	.	TRBV28	TRBJ2-3	CASSLGGLAVIADTQYF	TGTGCCAGCAGTTTAGGGGGACTAGCGGTTATAGCAGATACGCAGTATTTT
.	many	TRBV7-8	TRBJ2-7	CASSLVPTGSYEQYF	TGTGCCAGCAGCTTAGTTCCGACTGGATCCTACGAGCAGTACTTC
.	.	TRBV27	TRBJ1-1	CASSLIREGGPNTEAFF	TGTGCCAGCAGTTTAATCCGGGAGGGGGGACCGAACACTGAAGCTTTCTTT
TRBD1	.	TRBV24-1	TRBJ2-2	CATSDFQAGGPEGGELFF	TGTGCCACCAGTGATTTTCAGGCAGGGGGCCCGGAGGGCGGGGAGCTGTTTTTT
.	many	TRBV18	TRBJ2-7	CASSPPSYEQYF	TGTGCCAGCTCCCCCCCATCCTACGAGCAGTACTTC
.	.	TRBV6-1	TRBJ1-1	CASGGRPNTEAFF	TGTGCCAGTGGGGGTCGCCCGAACACTGAAGCTTTCTTT
.	.	TRBV4-1	TRBJ2-7	CASSQASDLSYEQYF	TGCGCCAGCAGCCAGGCTTCCGACTTGTCCTACGAGCAGTACTTC
TRBD1	.	TRBV3-1	TRBJ1-1	CASSRTGGRKNTEAFF	TGTGCCAGCAGCCGTACAGGGGGCCGCAAGAACACTGAAGCTTTCTTT
.	few	TRBV27	TRBJ2-3	CASSYDDGDTQYF	TGTGCCAGCAGTTATGACGATGGGGATACGCAGTATTTT
.	few	TRBV28	TRBJ2-3	CASSPEGTDTQYF	TGTGCCAGCAGCCCCGAGGGGACAGATACGCAGTATTTT
.	few	TRBV29-1	TRBJ2-7	CSVEDVGSDEQYF	TGCAGCGTTGAGGATGTGGGGTCCGACGAGCAGTACTTC
.	few	TRBV7-9	TRBJ2-1	CASSHGWQGRDEQFF	TGTGCCAGCAGCCACGGCTGGCAGGGGAGGGATGAGCAGTTCTTC
TRBD1	once	TRBV3-1	TRBJ2-7	CASSQDPIGTVTEQYF	TGTGCCAGCAGCCAAGACCCTATCGGGACAGTGACCGAGCAGTACTTC
.	few	TRBV24-1	TRBJ1-5	CATSDHGQPQHF	TGTGCCACCAGTGACCACGGTCAGCCCCAGCATTTT